Sequencing of this T cell receptor beta chain was carried out in a study of T cell changes during pregnancy in multiple sclerosis. Germline CDR1 is SGHDN and CDR2 is FVKESK. V lost 0 bases and J 2 bases, leaving 15 bases between the germline ends. The CDR3 is made up of 17 amino acids. TCRdb's table, derived via immunoSEQ multiplex PCR, lists solely in-frame clones and lacks some. The top ten hold 3% to 4% of the sample, which has some 70,000 clones, less than 90% seen once. The sample was peripheral blood, taken before pregnancy. The V call is TRBV14, the J call TRBJ2-3; TRBD2 is a possible D gene (5 bases). The clonotype comes from a female donor with multiple sclerosis, enrolled in a pregnancy study. This chain's CDR3 is CASSQEEGQEFTDTQYF. CDR3 nucleotides: TGTGCCAGCAGCCAAGAAGAGGGTCAGGAGTTCACAGATACGCAGTATTTT. Full variable domain (rest looked up from reference TRBV14 and TRBJ2-3): EAGVTQFPSHSVIEKGQTVTLRCDPISGHDNLYWYRRVMGKEIKFLLHFVKESKQDESGMPNNRFLAERTGGTYSTLKVQPAELEDSGVYFCASSQEEGQEFTDTQYFGPGTRLTVL.